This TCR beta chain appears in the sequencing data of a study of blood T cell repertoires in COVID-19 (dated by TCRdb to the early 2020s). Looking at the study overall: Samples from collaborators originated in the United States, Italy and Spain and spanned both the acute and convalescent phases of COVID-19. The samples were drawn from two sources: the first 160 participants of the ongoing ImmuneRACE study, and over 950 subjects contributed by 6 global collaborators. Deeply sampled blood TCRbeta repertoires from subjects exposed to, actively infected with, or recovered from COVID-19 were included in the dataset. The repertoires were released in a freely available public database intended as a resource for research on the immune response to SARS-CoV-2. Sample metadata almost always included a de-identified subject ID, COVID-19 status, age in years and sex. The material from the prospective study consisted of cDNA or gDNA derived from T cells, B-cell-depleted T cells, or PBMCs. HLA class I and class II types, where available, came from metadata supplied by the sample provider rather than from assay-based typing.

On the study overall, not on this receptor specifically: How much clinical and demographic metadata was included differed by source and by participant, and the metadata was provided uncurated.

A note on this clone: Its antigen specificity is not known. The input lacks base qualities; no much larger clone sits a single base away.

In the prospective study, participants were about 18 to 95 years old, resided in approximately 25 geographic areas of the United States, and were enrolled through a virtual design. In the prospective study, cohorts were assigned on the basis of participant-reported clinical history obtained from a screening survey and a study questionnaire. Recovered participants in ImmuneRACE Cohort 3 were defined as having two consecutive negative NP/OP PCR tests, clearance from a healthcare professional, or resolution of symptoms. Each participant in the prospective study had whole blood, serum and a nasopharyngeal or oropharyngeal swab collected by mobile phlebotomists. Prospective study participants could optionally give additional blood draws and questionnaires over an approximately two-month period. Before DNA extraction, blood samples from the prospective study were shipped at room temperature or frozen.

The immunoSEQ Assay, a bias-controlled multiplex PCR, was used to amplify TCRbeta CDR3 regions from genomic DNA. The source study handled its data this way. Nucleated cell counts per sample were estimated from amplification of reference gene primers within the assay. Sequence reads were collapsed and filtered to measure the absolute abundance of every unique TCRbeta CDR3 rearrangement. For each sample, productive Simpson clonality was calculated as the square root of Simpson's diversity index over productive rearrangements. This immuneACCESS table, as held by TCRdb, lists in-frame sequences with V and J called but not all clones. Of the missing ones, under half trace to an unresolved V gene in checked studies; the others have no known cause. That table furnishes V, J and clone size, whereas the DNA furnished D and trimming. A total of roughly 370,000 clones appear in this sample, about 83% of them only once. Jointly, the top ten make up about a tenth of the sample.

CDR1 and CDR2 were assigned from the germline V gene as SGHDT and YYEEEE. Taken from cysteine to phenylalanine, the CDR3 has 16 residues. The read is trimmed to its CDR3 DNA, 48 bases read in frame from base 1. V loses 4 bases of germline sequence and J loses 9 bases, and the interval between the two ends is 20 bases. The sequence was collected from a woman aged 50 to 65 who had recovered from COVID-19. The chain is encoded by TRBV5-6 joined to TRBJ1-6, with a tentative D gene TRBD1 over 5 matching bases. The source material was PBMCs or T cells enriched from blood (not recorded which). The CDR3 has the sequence CASSRRAGRGGSPLHF. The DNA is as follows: TGTGCCAGCAGCCGAAGGGCAGGGCGGGGTGGTTCACCCCTCCACTTT.